Each of the 18 T cell receptor beta chains below was sequenced from the same sample in a study of blood T cell repertoires in COVID-19. Repertoires were generated with immunoSEQ multiplex PCR, while TCRdb's copy carries only in-frame clones and drops some. This table has roughly 100,000 clones, about 85% appearing once. Source material: peripheral blood. These receptors all come from a man older than 75 with active or convalescent COVID-19.

The rearrangement links TRBV11-2 to TRBJ2-7; TRBD2 agrees at 9 bases. This CDR3 region has 14 residues. CDR1 and CDR2 from the germline V gene are SGHAT and FQNNGV. V lost 4 bases, J lost 5 bases, and 6 bases stayed unmatched. CDR3 DNA: TGTGCCAGCAGCTCTGGGACTAGCCGTGACGAGCAGTACTTC. Translating it yields CASSSGTSRDEQYF.

The chain joins TRBV5-4 to TRBJ1-2; D not resolved. Trimming removed 0 bases from V and 4 bases from J, with 13 bases in between. The CDR3 consists of 15 residues. Germline CDR1 SGHNT, CDR2 YYREEE (reference sequence). CDR3 amino acids: CASSLEPRTPYGYTF. DNA for the CDR3: TGTGCCAGCAGCTTGGAACCTAGAACCCCCTATGGCTACACCTTC.

This clone was detected a few times. The chain uses TRBV29-1 and TRBJ1-5; TRBD1 might be the D (5 bases). With 3 bases removed from V and 11 bases from J, the gap between germline ends came to 17 bases. CDR1 and CDR2 from the germline V gene are SQVTM and ANQGSEA. The CDR3 is 13 amino acids. The CDR3 here is CSVDVPGRAAQHF. CDR3 nucleotides: TGCAGCGTTGACGTCCCAGGGCGAGCAGCCCAGCATTTT.

This chain links TRBV5-5 with TRBJ2-3; the D gene is possibly TRBD1 (6 bases). Germline V gives CDR1 SGHKS, CDR2 YYEKEE (reference sequence). This CDR3 spans 14 amino acids. V gave up 0 bases and J gave up 2 bases, with 7 bases separating them. This chain's CDR3 is CASSLGQVTDTQYF. The CDR3 region has the DNA TGTGCCAGCAGCTTGGGACAGGTCACAGATACGCAGTATTTT.

The rearrangement links TRBV28 to TRBJ1-3; TRBD1 matches at 7 bases. Germline V gene lookup returns CDR1 MDHEN and CDR2 SYDVKM. After removal of 5 bases from V and 0 bases from J, the junction contained 7 bases not matched to a gene. The length of the CDR3 is 16 residues. In DNA form, the CDR3 reads TGTGCCAGCAGTCGATTCAGGGGGATCTCTGGAAACACCATATATTTT. Its protein product is CASSRFRGISGNTIYF.

This clone appeared a few times. CDR3 sequence reads: CASSLMGTDTDTQYF. CDR3 nucleotide sequence: TGTGCCAGCAGCTTAATGGGGACAGACACAGATACGCAGTATTTT. The chain uses TRBV7-3 and TRBJ2-3, with TRBD1 matching 7 bases. CDR3 length: 15 residues. Germline trimming cut 1 base from V and 2 bases from J; bases unmatched to any gene: 3. Germline V gives CDR1 SGHTA, CDR2 FQGTGA.

This clone has more than one count but fewer than ten. The chain has TRBV5-1 and TRBJ2-7, with 7 nucleotides matching TRBD1. From germline, CDR1 is SGHRS and CDR2 YFSETQ. The CDR3 length is 14 residues. With V trimmed by 2 bases and J by 6 bases, 8 bases remained unmatched. In DNA form, the CDR3 reads TGCGCCAGCAGCTTCCTAAGCTACAGGGGCGAGCAGTACTTC. It encodes CASSFLSYRGEQYF.

The CDR3 DNA sequence: TGTGCCAGCAGTTCCAGCTCCTACGAGCAGTACTTC. It specifies CASSSSSYEQYF. V gene TRBV2 combines with J gene TRBJ2-7; D is ambiguous. Trimming took 5 bases from V and 0 from J, leaving 5 bases between them. The CDR3 is 12 amino acids. Germline V gene data show CDR1 as SNHLY and CDR2 as FYNNEI.

For this clone: This sample also contains other DNA sequences that code for the same CDR3. The chain links TRBV6-5 to TRBJ1-1; D remains ambiguous. Germline V CDR1 and CDR2: MNHEY, SVGAGI. Between the trimmed V and J ends, which lost 0 bases and 3 bases, there was a span of 5 bases. The CDR3 runs to 13 residues. The CDR3 nucleotides read TGTGCCAGCAGTTACTCGGCCGACACTGAAGCTTTCTTT. As protein: CASSYSADTEAFF.

V usage is TRBV6-5 and J usage is TRBJ1-5; TRBD1 might be the D (5 bases). Per the germline V gene, CDR1 is MNHEY and CDR2 is SVGAGI. CDR3 length: 13 residues. The V gene lost 7 bases and the J gene lost 4 bases, with 11 bases spanning the gap. The CDR3 reads CASKEQVNQPQHF. DNA of the CDR3: TGTGCCAGCAAAGAACAGGTTAATCAGCCCCAGCATTTT.

CDR3 protein: CASSTGTANTEAFF. CDR3 DNA: TGTGCCAGCAGCACCGGGACAGCGAACACTGAAGCTTTCTTT. This chain links TRBV7-2 with TRBJ1-1; 7 bases fit TRBD1. The CDR3 spans 14 residues. The junction had 4 bases not matched to a gene; V was cut back by 5 bases and J by 1 base. Germline V gives CDR1 SGHTA, CDR2 FQGNSA.

The genes are TRBV27 and TRBJ2-5, with TRBD2 as a possible D gene (6 bases). Germline V gene data show CDR1 as MNHEY and CDR2 as SMNVEV (reference sequence). The V end was cut by 6 bases, the J end by 4 bases, with 12 bases between. This CDR3 region has 13 residues. DNA of the CDR3: TGTGCCAGCAGACCGCAGGGAGGAGAGACCCAGTACTTC. Encoded protein: CASRPQGGETQYF.

The V call is TRBV5-1, the J call TRBJ2-1; TRBD1 might be the D (6 bases). Trimming left V 0 bases short and J 7 bases short, with 11 bases between. The CDR3 has 14 amino acids. The germline gives CDR1 SGHRS, CDR2 YFSETQ. CDR3 coding DNA: TGCGCCAGCAGCTTGGGACAGGCGAAAAATGAGCAGTTCTTC. Translated: CASSLGQAKNEQFF.

The CDR3 DNA sequence: TGCAGCGTTGGGGACAGGGCTGGGGCCAACGTCCTGACTTTC. Protein: CSVGDRAGANVLTF. The rearrangement links TRBV29-1 to TRBJ2-6; 9 nucleotides agree with TRBD1. CDR3 length: 14 residues. J was trimmed by 2 bases and V by 4 bases; bases with no gene match: 0. CDR1 is SQVTM and CDR2 is ANQGSEA in the germline V gene.

V is TRBV7-9 and J is TRBJ2-2; 10 bases are shared with TRBD1. The CDR3 runs to 15 residues. V dropped 6 bases and J dropped 5; count of bases not matched to a gene: 6. Per the germline V gene, CDR1 is SEHNR and CDR2 is FQNEAQ (reference sequence). This chain's CDR3 is CASRLGQGETGELFF. The DNA for the CDR3 is TGTGCCAGCAGACTTGGACAGGGGGAAACCGGGGAGCTGTTTTTT.

This clone was counted a single time. The chain carries TRBV2 and TRBJ2-1, with 10 bases aligning to TRBD2. The CDR3 loop spans 15 amino acids. Per germline, CDR1 SNHLY and CDR2 FYNNEI. Unmatched junction bases numbered 4, after V lost 3 bases and J lost 5 bases. This CDR3 reads CASSDELAGNNEQFF. The CDR3 nucleotides are TGTGCCAGCAGTGATGAACTAGCGGGGAACAATGAGCAGTTCTTC.

The count of this clone is one. The J gene is TRBJ1-4, the V gene TRBV3-1 (or the pseudogene TRBV3-2); tentative D call: TRBD1 (5 bases). Germline V gene sequence: CDR1 LGHDT, CDR2 YNNKEL (reference sequence). The CDR3 length is 16 residues. Trimming pared 4 bases from V and 3 bases from J, leaving 15 bases between. CDR3: CASSPGAERANEKLFF. CDR3 sequence (DNA): TGTGCCAGCAGCCCTGGGGCTGAGAGAGCTAATGAAAAACTGTTTTTT.

V gene TRBV5-8 combines with J gene TRBJ2-6; D is uncertain. The V end was cut by 0 bases, the J end by 0 bases, with 10 bases between. This CDR3 comprises 17 residues. CDR1 is SGHTS, CDR2 YDEGEE, per germline. CDR3 sequence reads: CASSLGQSLSGANVLTF. The CDR3 DNA is TGTGCCAGCAGCTTGGGTCAGTCCCTCTCTGGGGCCAACGTCCTGACTTTC.